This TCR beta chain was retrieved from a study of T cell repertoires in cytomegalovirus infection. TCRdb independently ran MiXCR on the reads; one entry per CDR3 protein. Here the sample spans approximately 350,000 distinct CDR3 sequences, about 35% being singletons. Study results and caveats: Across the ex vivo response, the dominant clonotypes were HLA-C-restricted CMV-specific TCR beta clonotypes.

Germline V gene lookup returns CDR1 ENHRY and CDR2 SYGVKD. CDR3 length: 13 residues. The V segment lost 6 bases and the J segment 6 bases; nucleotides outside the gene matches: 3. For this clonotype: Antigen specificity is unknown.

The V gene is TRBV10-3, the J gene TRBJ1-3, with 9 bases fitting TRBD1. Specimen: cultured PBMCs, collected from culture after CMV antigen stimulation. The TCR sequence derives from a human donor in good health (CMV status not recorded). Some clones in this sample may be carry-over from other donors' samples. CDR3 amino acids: CAIRDRGQNTIYF. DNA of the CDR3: TGTGCCATCAGGGACAGGGGACAAAACACCATATATTTT.